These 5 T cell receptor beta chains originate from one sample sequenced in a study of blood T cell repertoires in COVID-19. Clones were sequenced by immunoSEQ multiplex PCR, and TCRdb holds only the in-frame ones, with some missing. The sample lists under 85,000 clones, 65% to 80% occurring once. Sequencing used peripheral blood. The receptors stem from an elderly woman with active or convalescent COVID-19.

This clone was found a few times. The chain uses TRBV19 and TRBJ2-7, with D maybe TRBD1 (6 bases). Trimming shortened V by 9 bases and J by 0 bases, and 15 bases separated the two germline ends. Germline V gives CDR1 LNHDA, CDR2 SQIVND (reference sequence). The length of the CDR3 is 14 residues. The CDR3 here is CASRQAHPSYEQYF. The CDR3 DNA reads TGTGCCAGCCGACAGGCGCATCCCTCCTACGAGCAGTACTTC.

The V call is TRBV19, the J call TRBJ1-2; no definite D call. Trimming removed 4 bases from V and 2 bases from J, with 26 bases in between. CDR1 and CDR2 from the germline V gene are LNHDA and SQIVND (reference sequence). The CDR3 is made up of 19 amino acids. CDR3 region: CASSTPSPLEGGGNYGYTF. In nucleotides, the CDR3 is TGTGCCAGTAGTACCCCCTCCCCCCTGGAGGGAGGAGGAAACTATGGCTACACCTTC. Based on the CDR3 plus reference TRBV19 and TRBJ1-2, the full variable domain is DGGITQSPKYLFRKEGQNVTLSCEQNLNHDAMYWYRQDPGQGLRLIYYSQIVNDFQKGDIAEGYSVSREKKESFPLTVTSAQKNPTAFYLCASSTPSPLEGGGNYGYTFGSGTRLTVV.

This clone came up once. Here the CDR3 reads CASSLNAGQGITDTQYF. For the CDR3, the DNA is TGTGCCAGCAGCTTGAATGCGGGACAGGGGATCACAGATACGCAGTATTTT. The chain joins TRBV5-6 to TRBJ2-3; 10 nucleotides align to TRBD1. J gave up 2 bases and V 1 base, and 7 bases lay outside the gene matches. Germline assignment: CDR1 SGHDT and CDR2 YYEEEE. This CDR3 contains 17 residues.

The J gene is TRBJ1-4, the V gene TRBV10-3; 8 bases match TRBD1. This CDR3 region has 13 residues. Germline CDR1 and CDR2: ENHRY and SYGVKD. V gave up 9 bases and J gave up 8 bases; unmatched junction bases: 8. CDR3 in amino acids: CAISDRGGEKLFF. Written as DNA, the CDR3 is TGTGCCATTTCCGACAGGGGAGGCGAAAAACTGTTTTTT.

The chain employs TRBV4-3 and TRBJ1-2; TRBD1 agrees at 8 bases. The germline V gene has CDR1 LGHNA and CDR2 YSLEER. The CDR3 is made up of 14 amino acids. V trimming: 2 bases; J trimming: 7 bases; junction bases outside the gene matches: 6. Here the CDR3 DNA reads TGCGCCAGCAGCCAATCGGACAGGGCGGGTGGCTACACCTTC. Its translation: CASSQSDRAGGYTF.